Presented here are 24 T cell receptor beta chains from one specimen sequenced in a study of early T cells in non-severe SARS-CoV-2 infection. TCRdb processed the 5' RACE reads anew with MiXCR; each CDR3 protein has one entry. The sample holds about 92,000 distinct CDR3 sequences, about 15% seen once. The sample consisted of whole blood. Source of these receptors: an adult who was a healthcare worker with PCR-confirmed SARS-CoV-2 infection or an uninfected control (not recorded which).

This clonotype was seen ten or more times. The V and J genes are TRBV29-1 and TRBJ1-1; no clear D. CDR3 length: 12 residues. The germline CDR1 and CDR2 sequences are SQVTM and ANQGSEA. The DNA of the CDR3 is TGCAGTTCCTTCCGGGAGAGTCCTGAAGCTTTCTTT. Encoded protein: CSSFRESPEAFF.

This clonotype has a handful of counts. The rearrangement uses TRBV29-1 and TRBJ2-2; 8 nucleotides match TRBD1. The CDR3 sequence is 14 residues long. The V segment lost 7 bases and the J segment 4 bases; nucleotides outside the gene matches: 8. Germline V gene sequence: CDR1 SQVTM, CDR2 ANQGSEA. The CDR3 reads CSGSTGAGTGELFF. The CDR3 region has the DNA TGCAGCGGATCGACAGGGGCGGGCACCGGGGAGCTGTTTTTT.

This sequence joins TRBV11-2 and TRBJ2-1; D call uncertain. This CDR3 has 14 residues. V was trimmed by 5 bases and J by 7 bases, leaving 15 bases between them. Germline lookup yields CDR1 SGHAT and CDR2 FQNNGV. The CDR3 loop is CASSPRIPWNEQFF. The CDR3 DNA reads TGTGCCAGCAGCCCCCGGATACCGTGGAATGAGCAGTTCTTC.

The chain is built from TRBV25-1 and TRBJ2-7; 8 nucleotides match TRBD2. The CDR3 length is 15 residues. Germline lookup yields CDR1 MGHDK and CDR2 SYGVNS. The V and J ends lost 2 bases and 7 bases, in that order; junction bases with no gene match: 10. For the CDR3, the DNA is TGTGCCAGCAGTGAACCGAGCGGGGGCCCCGGGGAGCAGTACTTC. As protein: CASSEPSGGPGEQYF.

The V gene is TRBV7-9, the J gene TRBJ1-2; the D gene is possibly TRBD1 (5 bases). Trimming removed 3 bases at V and 4 bases at J, with 9 bases between. This CDR3 contains 13 residues. Germline values: CDR1 SEHNR, CDR2 FQNEAQ (reference sequence). The DNA for the CDR3 is TGTGCCAGCAGCTTGGGACGGAGCTATGGCTACACCTTC. Its translation: CASSLGRSYGYTF.

This chain joins TRBV5-1 and TRBJ2-1, with 10 bases identical to TRBD2. The CDR3 consists of 14 residues. Looked up from germline, CDR1 is SGHRS and CDR2 is YFSETQ. The trim removed 2 bases at V and 10 bases at J, leaving 6 bases unmatched. The CDR3 DNA reads TGCGCCAGCAGCTTAGATAGCGGGGGGACCGAGCAGTTCTTC. Translated: CASSLDSGGTEQFF.

The chain combines TRBV6-4 with TRBJ2-2, with D possibly TRBD2 on 5 matching bases. From germline, CDR1 is MRHNA and CDR2 SNTAGT. This CDR3 contains 14 residues. V was clipped by 3 bases and J by 3 bases, with 8 bases between them. The CDR3: CASSEGADTGELFF. The DNA of the CDR3 is TGTGCCAGCAGTGAGGGAGCGGACACCGGGGAGCTGTTTTTT.

The chain is built from TRBV5-4 and TRBJ1-2; TRBD1 agrees at 10 bases. Trimming at V came to 2 bases and at J to 8 bases, leaving 6 bases not matched to a gene. This CDR3 spans 14 amino acids. Per the germline V gene, CDR1 is SGHNT and CDR2 is YYREEE (reference sequence). CDR3 region: CASSFRDRGGGYTF. The DNA of the CDR3 is TGTGCCAGCAGCTTTAGGGACAGGGGAGGCGGCTACACCTTC. Supplemented by reference TRBV5-4 and TRBJ1-2, the full variable domain reads ETGVTQSPTHLIKTRGQQVTLRCSSQSGHNTVSWYQQALGQGPQFIFQYYREEENGRGNFPPRFSGLQFPNYSSELNVNALELDDSALYLCASSFRDRGGGYTFGSGTRLTVV.

This clonotype was counted only a few times. The chain employs TRBV7-2 and TRBJ1-5; no reliable D call. CDR3 size: 13 residues. The germline CDR1 and CDR2 sequences are SGHTA and FQGNSA. V was trimmed by 2 bases and J by 0 bases, leaving 2 bases between them. This CDR3 is CASSLHSNQPQHF. In DNA, the CDR3 is TGTGCCAGCAGCTTACATAGCAATCAGCCCCAGCATTTT.

About this clonotype itself: A read error is possible here, since a much larger clone lies one base away. The J gene is TRBJ1-1, the V gene TRBV5-8, with 7 nucleotides matching TRBD1. Germline V gene sequence: CDR1 SGHTS, CDR2 YDEGEE. The CDR3 runs 16 residues. V shed 4 bases and J 1 base; nucleotides not matched to a gene: 10. The CDR3 DNA is TGTGCCAGCAGCCACTCCTCGACAGGGAGGAACACTGAAGCTTTCTTT. It yields the protein CASSHSSTGRNTEAFF.

The gene calls are TRBV11-1 and TRBJ2-3; D call uncertain. Trimming removed 0 bases at V and 2 bases at J, with 9 bases between. The germline gives CDR1 SGHAT, CDR2 FQDESV (reference sequence). CDR3 length equals 15 residues. The CDR3, as DNA: TGTGCCAGCAGCTTAGCTAGCTCTACCACAGATACGCAGTATTTT. It yields the protein CASSLASSTTDTQYF.

This sequence joins TRBV12-3 or TRBV12-4 and TRBJ1-4; 9 bases map to TRBD1. V lost 10 bases, J lost 7 bases, and 7 bases stayed unmatched. The CDR3 sequence is 13 residues long. This chain's CDR3 is CATSTGGFEKLFF. The CDR3 DNA reads TGTGCCACCTCGACAGGGGGTTTTGAAAAACTGTTTTTT.

This clonotype was recorded many times. This chain uses TRBV9 with TRBJ1-1, with D tentatively TRBD1 (5 bases). This CDR3 region has 14 residues. V was cut by 7 bases and J by 1 base, with 14 bases left in between. Germline V lookup: CDR1 SGDLS, CDR2 YYNGEE. CDR3 protein: CASGGDEGNTEAFF. In nucleotides, the CDR3 is TGTGCCAGCGGGGGGGACGAAGGGAACACTGAAGCTTTCTTT.

J is TRBJ1-1 and V is TRBV20-1; TRBD1 might be the D (6 bases). Germline V gene lookup returns CDR1 DFQATT and CDR2 SNEGSKA (reference sequence). The CDR3 has 14 amino acids. V gave up 2 bases and J gave up 0 bases, with 10 bases separating them. CDR3 protein: CSARLQGVNTEAFF. CDR3 nucleotide sequence: TGCAGTGCTAGACTACAGGGAGTGAACACTGAAGCTTTCTTT.

This chain connects TRBV18 to TRBJ2-6; 10 bases map to TRBD1. The CDR3 is 18 residues long. Germline lookup yields CDR1 KGHSH and CDR2 LQKENI. The junction had 6 bases not matched to a gene; V was cut back by 4 bases and J by 0 bases. The CDR3 region has the DNA TGTGCCAGCTCACAACGGACAGGGGGGAGCTCTGGGGCCAACGTCCTGACTTTC. This translates into CASSQRTGGSSGANVLTF.

This chain joins TRBV6-2 or TRBV6-3 and TRBJ2-1, with TRBD2 identical over 10 bases. The germline gives CDR1 MNHEY, CDR2 SVGEGT. The CDR3 runs 15 residues. The V segment lost 6 bases and the J segment 1 base; nucleotides outside the gene matches: 3. CDR3 protein: CASSLSGRSYNEQFF. The DNA for the CDR3 is TGTGCCAGCAGCCTTAGCGGGAGGTCCTACAATGAGCAGTTCTTC.

This clonotype showed up just a few times. The chain joins TRBV13 to TRBJ2-2, with 9 nucleotides matching TRBD2. The V gene end was trimmed by 2 bases and the J gene end by 5 bases; junction bases not matched to a gene: 6. Per the germline V gene, CDR1 is PRHDT and CDR2 is FYEKMQ (reference sequence). This CDR3 is built from 16 residues. CDR3 nucleotide sequence: TGTGCCAGCAGCTTACGGCGGGAGGGCCGTACCGGGGAGCTGTTTTTT. Translating gives CASSLRREGRTGELFF.

In its sample, this clonotype was seen many times. The gene calls are TRBV7-8 and TRBJ2-6; D may be TRBD2 (6 bases). V was shortened by 5 bases and J by 2 bases, with 10 bases between the two germline ends. The V gene's germline CDR1 is SGHVS and CDR2 FQNEAQ. The CDR3 loop spans 15 amino acids. The CDR3 reads CASSIGGTGANVLTF. CDR3 nucleotide sequence: TGTGCCAGCAGCATCGGGGGAACTGGGGCCAACGTCCTGACTTTC.

This clonotype was seen ten or more times. J is TRBJ1-5 and V is TRBV28; maybe TRBD1 (6 bases). The V and J ends lost 5 bases and 0 bases respectively, with 14 bases between them. CDR1 and CDR2 from the germline V gene are MDHEN and SYDVKM. The CDR3 contains 16 residues. CDR3 loop: CASSPTGHLSNQPQHF. The CDR3 DNA reads TGTGCCAGCAGTCCCACGGGACACCTTAGCAATCAGCCCCAGCATTTT.

The CDR3 loop reads CASSPRWETGANSNQPQHF. The DNA for the CDR3 is TGTGCCAGCAGCCCCCGGTGGGAAACAGGGGCGAATAGCAATCAGCCCCAGCATTTT. This chain connects TRBV12-3 or TRBV12-4 to TRBJ1-5, with 7 nucleotides matching TRBD1. J was trimmed by 0 bases and V by 6 bases; bases with no gene match: 17. CDR3 size: 19 residues.

This clonotype occurred a few times. This rearrangement joins TRBV29-1 to TRBJ2-7; the D call may be TRBD1 or TRBD2 (5 bases each). Trimming took 6 bases from V and 6 from J, leaving 15 bases between them. The germline gives CDR1 SQVTM, CDR2 ANQGSEA. The CDR3 loop spans 12 amino acids. The CDR3 spells CSVLGTMGEQYF. CDR3 nucleotide sequence: TGCAGCGTCTTAGGGACGATGGGCGAGCAGTACTTC.

The table lists this clonotype with many counts. This chain joins TRBV7-9 and TRBJ2-7, with TRBD2 matching 9 bases. This CDR3 comprises 13 residues. Trimming cost V 5 bases and J 5 bases; bases outside gene matches: 4. CDR1 and CDR2 (germline): SEHNR, FQNEAQ (reference sequence). The CDR3 DNA follows: TGTGCCAGCAGCCCGGGACTAGCTGACGAGCAGTACTTC. Translating gives CASSPGLADEQYF.

The chain couples TRBV7-8 to TRBJ2-6; the D is unclear. Trimming stripped 1 base from V and 3 bases from J, with 16 bases between. The length of the CDR3 is 18 residues. Germline V gene sequence: CDR1 SGHVS, CDR2 FQNEAQ. CDR3 sequence: CASSLVGGLGYGANVLTF. CDR3 nucleotide sequence: TGTGCCAGCAGCTTAGTAGGTGGGCTAGGCTATGGGGCCAACGTCCTGACTTTC.

V usage is TRBV10-2 and J usage is TRBJ1-1; 11 bases align to TRBD1. CDR1 WSHSY and CDR2 SAAADI come from the germline V gene. The CDR3 has 13 residues. V was pared by 6 bases and J by 7 bases, with 4 bases of the junction left unmatched. The CDR3 sequence is CASRDRGRVEAFF. The CDR3 DNA sequence: TGCGCCAGCAGGGACAGGGGGCGAGTTGAAGCTTTCTTT.